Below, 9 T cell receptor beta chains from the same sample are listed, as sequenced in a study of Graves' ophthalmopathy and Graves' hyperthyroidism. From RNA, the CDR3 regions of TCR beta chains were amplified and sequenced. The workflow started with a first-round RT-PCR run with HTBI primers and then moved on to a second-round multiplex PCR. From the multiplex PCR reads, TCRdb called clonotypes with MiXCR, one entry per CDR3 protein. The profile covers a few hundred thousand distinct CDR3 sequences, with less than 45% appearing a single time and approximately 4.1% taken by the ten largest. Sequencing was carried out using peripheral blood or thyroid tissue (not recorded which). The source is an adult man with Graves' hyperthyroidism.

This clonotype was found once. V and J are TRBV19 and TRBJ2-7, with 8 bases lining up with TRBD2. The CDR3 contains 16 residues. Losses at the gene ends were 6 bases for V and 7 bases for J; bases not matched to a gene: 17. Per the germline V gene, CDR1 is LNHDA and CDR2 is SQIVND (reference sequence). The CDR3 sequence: CASSEPGLVTNNEQYF. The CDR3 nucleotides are TGTGCCAGTAGCGAACCGGGACTAGTGACGAACAATGAGCAGTACTTC. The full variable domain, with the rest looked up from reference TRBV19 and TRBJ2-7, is DGGITQSPKYLFRKEGQNVTLSCEQNLNHDAMYWYRQDPGQGLRLIYYSQIVNDFQKGDIAEGYSVSREKKESFPLTVTSAQKNPTAFYLCASSEPGLVTNNEQYFGPGTRLTVT.

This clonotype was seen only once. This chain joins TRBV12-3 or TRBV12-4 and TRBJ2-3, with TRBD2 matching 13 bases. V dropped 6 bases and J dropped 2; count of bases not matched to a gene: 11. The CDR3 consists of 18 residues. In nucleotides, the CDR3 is TGTGCCAGCAGCAGCGGACTAGCGGGAGAAGGGATCACAGATACGCAGTATTTT. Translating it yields CASSSGLAGEGITDTQYF.

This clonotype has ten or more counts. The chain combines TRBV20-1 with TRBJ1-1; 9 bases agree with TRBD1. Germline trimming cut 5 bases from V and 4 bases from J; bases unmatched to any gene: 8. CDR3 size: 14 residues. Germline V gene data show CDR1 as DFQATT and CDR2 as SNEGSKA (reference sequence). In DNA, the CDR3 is TGCAGTGCTGTCCGGGACAGGGACGTCACTGAAGCTTTCTTT. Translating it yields CSAVRDRDVTEAFF.

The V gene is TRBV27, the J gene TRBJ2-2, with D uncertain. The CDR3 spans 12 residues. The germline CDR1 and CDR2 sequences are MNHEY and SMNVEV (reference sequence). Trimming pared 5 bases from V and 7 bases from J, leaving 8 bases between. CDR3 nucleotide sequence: TGTGCCAGCAGTAAGGCTGGCGGGGAGCTGTTTTTT. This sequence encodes CASSKAGGELFF.

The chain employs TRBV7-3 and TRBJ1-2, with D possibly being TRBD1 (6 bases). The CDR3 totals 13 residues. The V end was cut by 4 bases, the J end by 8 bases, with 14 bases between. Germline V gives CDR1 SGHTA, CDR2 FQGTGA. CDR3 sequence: CASSSFTGGGYTF. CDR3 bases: TGTGCCAGCAGCTCATTTACCGGGGGCGGCTACACCTTC.

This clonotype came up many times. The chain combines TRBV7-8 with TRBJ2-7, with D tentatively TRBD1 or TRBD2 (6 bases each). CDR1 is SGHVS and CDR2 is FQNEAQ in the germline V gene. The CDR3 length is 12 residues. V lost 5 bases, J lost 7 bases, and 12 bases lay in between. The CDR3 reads CASSQGGGEQYF. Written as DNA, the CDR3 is TGTGCCAGCAGCCAAGGAGGGGGAGAGCAGTACTTC.

In DNA, the CDR3 is TGCGCCAGCAGTGTTCCACTTGATCGCCCGGGACGGACCTACGAGCAGTACTTC. Residues: CASSVPLDRPGRTYEQYF. This chain uses TRBV10-2 with TRBJ2-7, with D perhaps being TRBD1 or TRBD2 (5 bases each). The germline V gene encodes CDR1 WSHSY and CDR2 SAAADI. Between the trimmed V and J ends, which lost 4 bases and 2 bases, there was a span of 24 bases. The CDR3 consists of 18 residues.

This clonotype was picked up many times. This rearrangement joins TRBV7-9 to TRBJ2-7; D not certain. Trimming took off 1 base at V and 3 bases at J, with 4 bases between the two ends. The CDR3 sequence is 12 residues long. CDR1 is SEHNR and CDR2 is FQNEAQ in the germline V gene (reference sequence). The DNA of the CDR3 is TGTGCCAGCAGCTTAGTTATCTACGAGCAGTACTTC. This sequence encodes CASSLVIYEQYF.

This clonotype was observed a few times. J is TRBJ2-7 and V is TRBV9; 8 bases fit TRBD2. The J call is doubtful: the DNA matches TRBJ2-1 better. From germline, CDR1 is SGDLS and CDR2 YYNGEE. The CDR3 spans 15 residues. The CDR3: CASSVGTSGYNEQFF. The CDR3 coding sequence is TGTGCCAGCAGCGTCGGAACTAGCGGCTACAATGAGCAGTTCTTC.